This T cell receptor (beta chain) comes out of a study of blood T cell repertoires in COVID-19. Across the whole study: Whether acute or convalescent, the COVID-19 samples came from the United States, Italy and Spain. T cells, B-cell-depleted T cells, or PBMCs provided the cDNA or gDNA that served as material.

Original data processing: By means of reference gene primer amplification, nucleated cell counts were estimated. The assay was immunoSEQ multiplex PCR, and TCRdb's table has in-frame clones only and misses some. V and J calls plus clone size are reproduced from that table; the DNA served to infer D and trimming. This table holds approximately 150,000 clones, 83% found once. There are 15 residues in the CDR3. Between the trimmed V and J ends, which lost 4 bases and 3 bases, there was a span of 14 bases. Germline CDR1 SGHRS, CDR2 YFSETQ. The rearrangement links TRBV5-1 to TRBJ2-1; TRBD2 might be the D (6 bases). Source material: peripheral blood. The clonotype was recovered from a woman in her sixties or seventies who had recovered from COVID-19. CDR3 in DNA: TGCGCCAGCAGCCCCGGGTCGGGGGTCTACAATGAGCAGTTCTTC. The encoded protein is CASSPGSGVYNEQFF. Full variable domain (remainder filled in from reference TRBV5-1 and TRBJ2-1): KAGVTQTPRYLIKTRGQQVTLSCSPISGHRSVSWYQQTPGQGLQFLFEYFSETQRNKGNFPGRFSGRQFSNSRSEMNVSTLELGDSALYLCASSPGSGVYNEQFFGPGTRLTVL.